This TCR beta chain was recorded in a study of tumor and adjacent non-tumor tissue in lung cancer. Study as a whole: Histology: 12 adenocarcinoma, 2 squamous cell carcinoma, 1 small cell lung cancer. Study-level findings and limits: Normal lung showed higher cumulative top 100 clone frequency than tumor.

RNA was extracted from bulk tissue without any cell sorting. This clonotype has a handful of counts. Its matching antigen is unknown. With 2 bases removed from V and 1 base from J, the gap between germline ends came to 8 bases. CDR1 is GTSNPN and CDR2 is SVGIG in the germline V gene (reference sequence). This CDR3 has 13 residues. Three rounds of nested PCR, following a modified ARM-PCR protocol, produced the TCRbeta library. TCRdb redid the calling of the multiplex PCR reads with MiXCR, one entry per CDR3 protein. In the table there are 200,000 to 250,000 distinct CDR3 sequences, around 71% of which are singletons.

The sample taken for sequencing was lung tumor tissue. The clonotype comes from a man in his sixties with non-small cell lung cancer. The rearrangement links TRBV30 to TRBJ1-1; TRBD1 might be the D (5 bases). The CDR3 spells CAWSRQSNTEAFF. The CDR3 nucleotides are TGTGCCTGGAGTAGACAGTCGAACACTGAAGCTTTCTTT.